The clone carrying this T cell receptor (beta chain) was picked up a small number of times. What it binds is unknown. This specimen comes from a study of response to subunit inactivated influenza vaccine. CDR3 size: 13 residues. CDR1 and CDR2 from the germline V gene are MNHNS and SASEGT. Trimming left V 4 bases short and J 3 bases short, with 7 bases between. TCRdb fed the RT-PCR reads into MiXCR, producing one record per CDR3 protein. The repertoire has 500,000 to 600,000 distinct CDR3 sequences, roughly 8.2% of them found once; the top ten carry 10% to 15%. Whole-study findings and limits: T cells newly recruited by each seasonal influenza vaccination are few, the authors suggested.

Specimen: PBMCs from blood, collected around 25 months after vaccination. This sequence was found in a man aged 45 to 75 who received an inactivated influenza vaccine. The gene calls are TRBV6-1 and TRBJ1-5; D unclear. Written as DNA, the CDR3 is TGTGCCAGCAGTGTACACAACAATCAGCCCCAGCATTTT. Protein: CASSVHNNQPQHF.